Detailed here is one T cell receptor (beta chain). The CDR3 has 14 amino acids. Per the germline V gene, CDR1 is SNHLY and CDR2 is FYNNEI. The V end lost 7 bases, the J end lost 9 bases, and 19 bases lay between the germline ends. These data belong to a study of cytomegalovirus exposure and HLA in healthy donors. PCR primers comprised 60 Vbeta and 13 Jbeta primers. Produced via immunoSEQ multiplex PCR; TCRdb's table is partial and in-frame only. Found here are under 90,000 clones, around three quarters of them singletons; the top ten hold around 7%. The receptor comes from a woman between 40 and 50 years old in good health and CMV-seronegative. The V and J genes are TRBV2 and TRBJ1-3; TRBD1 is a possible D gene (6 bases). Sample: PBMCs. The CDR3 DNA reads TGTGCCAGCACTTGGACAGAGGGATTAGTCACCATATATTTT. This sequence encodes CASTWTEGLVTIYF.